This entry lists 7 T cell receptor beta chains sequenced from one sample in a study of blood T cell repertoires in COVID-19. Libraries were prepared by immunoSEQ multiplex PCR; TCRdb keeps only in-frame clonotypes and omits some of them. The profile covers more than 400,000 clones, with 87% appearing a single time and roughly 0.7% taken by the ten largest. The sequenced sample consisted of PBMCs or T cells enriched from blood (not recorded which). The receptors come from a woman aged 18 to 35 who had recovered from COVID-19.

The CDR3 spells CASSLESFGEQYF. In nucleotides, the CDR3 is TGCGCCAGCAGCTTGGAGTCATTCGGGGAGCAGTACTTC. The chain has TRBV5-1 and TRBJ2-7; D is unresolved. Germline CDR1 and CDR2: SGHRS and YFSETQ. V was clipped by 0 bases and J by 7 bases, with 11 bases between them. This CDR3 comprises 13 residues. The variable domain in full, with the rest retrieved from reference TRBV5-1 and TRBJ2-7, is KAGVTQTPRYLIKTRGQQVTLSCSPISGHRSVSWYQQTPGQGLQFLFEYFSETQRNKGNFPGRFSGRQFSNSRSEMNVSTLELGDSALYLCASSLESFGEQYFGPGTRLTVT.

The chain links TRBV11-2 to TRBJ2-1; 7 positions agree with TRBD2. With V trimmed by 1 base and J by 8 bases, 17 bases remained unmatched. The length of the CDR3 is 18 residues. Germline V lookup: CDR1 SGHAT, CDR2 FQNNGV. The CDR3 sequence: CASSLVRRRSPSGDEQFF. The CDR3 DNA is TGTGCCAGCAGCTTAGTGCGTCGTCGGAGTCCTAGCGGTGATGAGCAGTTCTTC.

In this sample, this clone turned up a few times. CDR3 sequence reads: CASSAQGSEPGELFF. DNA for the CDR3: TGTGCCAGCAGCGCTCAAGGGAGCGAGCCCGGGGAGCTGTTTTTT. V usage is TRBV7-9 and J usage is TRBJ2-2; D perhaps matches TRBD2 (5 bases). V was pared by 5 bases and J by 6 bases, with 16 bases between. Germline values: CDR1 SEHNR, CDR2 FQNEAQ (reference sequence). This CDR3 has 15 residues.

This sequence joins TRBV3-1 (or the pseudogene TRBV3-2) and TRBJ1-2, with a tentative D call TRBD1 (5 bases). This CDR3 is 16 amino acids long. The V gene lost 0 bases and the J gene lost 3 bases, with 14 bases spanning the gap. CDR1 is LGHDT and CDR2 is YNNKEL in the germline V gene (reference sequence). CDR3 sequence reads: CASSQDWSGAHYGYTF. In DNA form, the CDR3 reads TGTGCCAGCAGCCAAGATTGGAGTGGGGCTCACTATGGCTACACCTTC.

J is TRBJ2-7 and V is TRBV5-4; 12 bases line up with TRBD2. V lost 2 bases, J lost 7 bases, and 7 bases stayed unmatched. The CDR3 has 15 amino acids. Germline V gene lookup returns CDR1 SGHNT and CDR2 YYREEE (reference sequence). CDR3 bases: TGTGCCAGCAGCTTCCCTAGCGGGGGGGCCGAAGAGCAGTACTTC. Translated: CASSFPSGGAEEQYF.

The genes are TRBV7-9 and TRBJ1-3; 8 bases match TRBD1. V dropped 3 bases and J dropped 3; count of bases not matched to a gene: 4. The CDR3 has 15 amino acids. CDR1 is SEHNR, CDR2 FQNEAQ, per germline (reference sequence). The CDR3 region has the DNA TGTGCCAGCAGCTTCAGACAGGGGAGTGGAAACACCATATATTTT. Its protein is CASSFRQGSGNTIYF.

The rearrangement links TRBV9 to TRBJ2-7; D is ambiguous. Per the germline V gene, CDR1 is SGDLS and CDR2 is YYNGEE. The CDR3 loop spans 13 amino acids. V was clipped by 3 bases and J by 0 bases, with 7 bases between them. This chain's CDR3 is CASSGGHSYEQYF. The CDR3, as DNA: TGTGCCAGCAGCGGTGGCCACTCCTACGAGCAGTACTTC.